This T cell receptor beta chain was profiled in a study of T cell repertoires in cytomegalovirus infection. TCRdb recomputed calls from the reads with MiXCR, one row per CDR3 protein. In the table there are roughly 720,000 distinct CDR3 sequences, under 40% of which are singletons. This CDR3 spans 15 amino acids. V was clipped by 6 bases and J by 7 bases; unmatched bases: 11. CDR1 SGHTA and CDR2 FQGTGA come from the germline V gene. This sequence originates from a human donor in good health (CMV status not recorded). Some clones in this sample may be carry-over from other donors' samples. The material sequenced was PBMCs. J is TRBJ2-1 and V is TRBV7-3, with 8 positions matching TRBD2. DNA for the CDR3: TGTGCCAGCAGACCCACCTCACTAGCGGTTAATGAGCAGTTCTTC. It translates to CASRPTSLAVNEQFF.